The text below deals with one T cell receptor beta chain. The CDR3 totals 19 residues. V gave up 5 bases and J gave up 0 bases; unmatched junction bases: 10. CDR1 and CDR2 (germline): MGHDK, SYGVNS. A second about 7 to 11 cycle PCR used barcoded and J-beta primers. TCRdb re-derived calls from the 5' RACE reads in MiXCR, one entry per CDR3 protein. The data contain roughly 1.5 million distinct CDR3 sequences, roughly 43% of them seen just once; the ten biggest clones take up 4%. This sample is drawn from a study of blood T cells in healthy people across ages. Specimen: blood. This clonotype was sampled from a woman younger than 30 in good health. J is TRBJ2-1 and V is TRBV25-1; 13 positions match TRBD2. The CDR3 region is CASSPSGLAGRSSYNEQFF. The CDR3 DNA reads as TGTGCCAGCAGTCCCTCGGGACTAGCGGGACGTAGCTCCTACAATGAGCAGTTCTTC.